This T cell receptor (beta chain) was identified during a study of blood T cell repertoires in COVID-19 (dated by TCRdb to the early 2020s). For the wider study: Samples covering the acute and convalescent phases of COVID-19 were provided by collaborators in the United States, Italy and Spain. The prospective study material was composed of cDNA or gDNA derived from T cells, B-cell-depleted T cells, or PBMCs. The dataset comprised deeply sampled blood TCRbeta repertoires from subjects exposed to, actively infected with, or recovered from COVID-19. A freely available public database, intended as a resource for researchers studying the immune response to SARS-CoV-2, is where the repertoires were released. Samples were obtained from the ongoing ImmuneRACE study (first 160 participants) and from about 1,300 subjects provided by 6 global collaborators. Nearly every sample came with metadata listing a de-identified subject ID, COVID-19 status, age in years and sex. Where available, HLA class I and class II types were taken from metadata supplied by the sample provider and were not determined by assay-based typing. Study-level results and caveats: The amount of clinical and demographic metadata varied by source and participant and was provided uncurated.

V is cut by 9 bases and J by 4 bases, and the space between the germline ends is 12 bases. CDR1 SNHLY and CDR2 FYNNEI were looked up in the germline V gene. The CDR3 spans 13 residues, from the cysteine through the phenylalanine. Of all the DNA, just the CDR3 is kept, 39 bases in frame from base 1. Points on this clone: The antigen it recognizes is unknown. Base-call qualities are not available, and no considerably larger clone is one nucleotide away.

Whole blood was collected in K2EDTA tubes by collaborating institutions according to the institutions' own protocols. For TCRbeta analysis, collaborators shipped samples in one of three forms: frozen whole blood, isolated PBMCs, or DNA extracted from either of those sample types. The immunoSEQ Assay, a bias-controlled multiplex PCR, was used to amplify TCRbeta CDR3 regions from genomic DNA. On the study's bioinformatics: Within the assay, amplification of reference gene primers was used to estimate how many nucleated cells each sample contained. To quantify the absolute abundance of each unique TCRbeta CDR3 rearrangement, sequence reads were collapsed and filtered. For each sample, productive Simpson clonality was calculated as the square root of Simpson's diversity index over productive rearrangements. The source is immuneACCESS, and TCRdb retained only in-frame sequences with V and J called. Part of the clones is not carried over; for the studies checked, unresolved V genes explain less than half of this, and the remainder is unexplained. Clonal size and the V and J genes are those of that table, whereas D and trimming came from the DNA. The sample yields about 69,000 clones; roughly 80% were counted once. Clones ranked in the top ten supply almost 10% of the sample.

The sequence came from a woman older than 75 with acute or convalescent COVID-19. The chain is made from TRBV2 and TRBJ1-4; TRBD1 is perhaps the D gene, given 5 matching bases. Sequencing used peripheral blood. The DNA sequence is given as TGTGCCAGTGGGGGACTCCGTAATGAAAAACTGTTTTTT. Translation gives CASGGLRNEKLFF.